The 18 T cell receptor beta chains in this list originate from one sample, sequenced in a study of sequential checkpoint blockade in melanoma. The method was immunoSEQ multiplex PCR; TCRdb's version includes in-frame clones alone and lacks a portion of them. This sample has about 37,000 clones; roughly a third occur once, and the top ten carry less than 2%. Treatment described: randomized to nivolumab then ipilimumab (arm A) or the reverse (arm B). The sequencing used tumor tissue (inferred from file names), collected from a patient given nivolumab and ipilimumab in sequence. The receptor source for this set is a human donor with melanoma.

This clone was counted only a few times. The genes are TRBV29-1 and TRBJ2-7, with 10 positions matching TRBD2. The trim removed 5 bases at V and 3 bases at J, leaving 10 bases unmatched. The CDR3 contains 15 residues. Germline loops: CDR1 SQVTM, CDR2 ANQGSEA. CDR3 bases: TGCAGCGTTTACGCTCTAGCGGGAGTTCGCTACGAGCAGTACTTC. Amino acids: CSVYALAGVRYEQYF.

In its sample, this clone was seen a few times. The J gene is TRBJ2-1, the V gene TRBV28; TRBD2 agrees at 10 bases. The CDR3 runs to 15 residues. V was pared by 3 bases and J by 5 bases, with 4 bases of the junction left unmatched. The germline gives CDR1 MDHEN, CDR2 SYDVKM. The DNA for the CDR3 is TGTGCCAGCAGTTTGGGACTAGCGACCAACAATGAGCAGTTCTTC. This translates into CASSLGLATNNEQFF.

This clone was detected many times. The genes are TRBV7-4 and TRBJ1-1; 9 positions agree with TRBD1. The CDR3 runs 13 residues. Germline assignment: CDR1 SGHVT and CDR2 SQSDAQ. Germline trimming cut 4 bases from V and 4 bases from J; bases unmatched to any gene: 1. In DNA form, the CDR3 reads TGTGCCAGCAGCTACAGGGGGCCCACTGAAGCTTTCTTT. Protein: CASSYRGPTEAFF. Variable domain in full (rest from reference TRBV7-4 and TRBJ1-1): GAGVSQSPRYKVAKRGRDVALRCDSISGHVTLYWYRQTLGQGSEVLTYSQSDAQRDKSGRPSGRFSAERPERSVSTLKIQRTEQGDSAVYLCASSYRGPTEAFFGQGTRLTVV.

CDR3 amino acids: CASRELTYGYTF. CDR3 bases: TGTGCCAGCAGGGAGCTAACCTATGGCTACACCTTC. V gene TRBV6-8 combines with J gene TRBJ1-2, with D unresolved. Germline V gene sequence: CDR1 MNHGY, CDR2 SAAAGT. CDR3 length: 12 amino acids. Trimming left V 6 bases short and J 4 bases short, with 9 bases between.

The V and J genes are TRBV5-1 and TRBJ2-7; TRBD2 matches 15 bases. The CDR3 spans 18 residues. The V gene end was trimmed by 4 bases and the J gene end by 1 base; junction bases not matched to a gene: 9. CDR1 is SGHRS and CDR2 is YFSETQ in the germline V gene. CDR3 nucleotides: TGCGCCAGCAGCCAACCGGGACTAGCGGGAGGTTGGTCCTACGAGCAGTACTTC. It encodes CASSQPGLAGGWSYEQYF.

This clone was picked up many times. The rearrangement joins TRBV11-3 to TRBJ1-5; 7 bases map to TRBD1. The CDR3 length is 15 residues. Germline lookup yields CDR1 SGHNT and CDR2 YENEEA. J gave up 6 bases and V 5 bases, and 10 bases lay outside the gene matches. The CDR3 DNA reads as TGTGCCAGCAGCCCCGACAGGGTTGGCGGTCAGCCCCAGCATTTT. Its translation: CASSPDRVGGQPQHF.

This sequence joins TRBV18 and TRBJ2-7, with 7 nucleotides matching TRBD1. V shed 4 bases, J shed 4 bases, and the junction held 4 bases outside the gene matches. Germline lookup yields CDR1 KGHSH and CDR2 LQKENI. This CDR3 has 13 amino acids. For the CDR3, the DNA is TGTGCCAGCTCACTCCGGGACAGATACGAGCAGTACTTC. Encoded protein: CASSLRDRYEQYF. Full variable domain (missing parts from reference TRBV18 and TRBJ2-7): NAGVMQNPRHLVRRRGQEARLRCSPMKGHSHVYWYRQLPEEGLKFMVYLQKENIIDESGMPKERFSAEFPKEGPSILRIQQVVRGDSAAYFCASSLRDRYEQYFGPGTRLTVT.

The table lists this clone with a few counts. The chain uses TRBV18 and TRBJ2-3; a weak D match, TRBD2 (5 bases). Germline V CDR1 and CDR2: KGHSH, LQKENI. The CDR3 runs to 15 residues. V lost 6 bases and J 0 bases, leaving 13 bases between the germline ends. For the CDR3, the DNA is TGTGCCAGCTCTAGGAGCGGTATTAGCACAGATACGCAGTATTTT. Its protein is CASSRSGISTDTQYF.

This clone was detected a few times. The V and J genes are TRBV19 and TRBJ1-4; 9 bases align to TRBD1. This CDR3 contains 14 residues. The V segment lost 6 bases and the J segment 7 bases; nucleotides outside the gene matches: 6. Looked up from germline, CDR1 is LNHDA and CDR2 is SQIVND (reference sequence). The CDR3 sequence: CASRTDRGGEKLFF. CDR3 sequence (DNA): TGTGCCAGTAGAACGGACAGGGGAGGTGAAAAACTGTTTTTT.

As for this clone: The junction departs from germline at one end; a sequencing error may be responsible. The CDR3 nucleotides are TGTGCCTGTAGAACCGGTGGGACAGGGGATTCACCCCTCCACTTT. Its protein is CACRTGGTGDSPLHF. J is TRBJ1-6 and V is TRBV19; 10 nucleotides align to TRBD1. The germline V gene has CDR1 LNHDA and CDR2 SQIVND (reference sequence). The CDR3 consists of 15 residues.

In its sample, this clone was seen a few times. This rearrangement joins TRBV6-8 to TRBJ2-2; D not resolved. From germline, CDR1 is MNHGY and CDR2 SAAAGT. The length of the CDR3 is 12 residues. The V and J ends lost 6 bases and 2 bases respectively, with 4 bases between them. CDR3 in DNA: TGTGCCAGCAGCTCAAACACCGGGGAGCTGTTTTTT. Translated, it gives CASSSNTGELFF.

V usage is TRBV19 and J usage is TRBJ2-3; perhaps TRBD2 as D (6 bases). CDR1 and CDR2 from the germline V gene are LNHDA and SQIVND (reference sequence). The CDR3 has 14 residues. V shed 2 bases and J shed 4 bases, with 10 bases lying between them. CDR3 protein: CASSISGGSDTQYF. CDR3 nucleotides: TGTGCCAGTAGTATATCTGGGGGGTCAGATACGCAGTATTTT.

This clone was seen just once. DNA of the CDR3: TGCGCCAGCAGCTTGGGGTCAGGCGTTTGGGGCTACACCTTC. It translates to CASSLGSGVWGYTF. V gene TRBV5-1 combines with J gene TRBJ1-2; D remains unclear. The CDR3 is 14 residues long. Germline V lookup: CDR1 SGHRS, CDR2 YFSETQ. V was pared by 0 bases and J by 8 bases, with 14 bases between.

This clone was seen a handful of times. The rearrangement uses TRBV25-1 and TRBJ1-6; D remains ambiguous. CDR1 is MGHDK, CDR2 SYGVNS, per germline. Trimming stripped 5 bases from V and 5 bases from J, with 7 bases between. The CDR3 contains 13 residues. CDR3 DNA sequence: TGTGCCAGCAGTTGGGGTCATAATTCACCCCTCCACTTT. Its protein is CASSWGHNSPLHF.

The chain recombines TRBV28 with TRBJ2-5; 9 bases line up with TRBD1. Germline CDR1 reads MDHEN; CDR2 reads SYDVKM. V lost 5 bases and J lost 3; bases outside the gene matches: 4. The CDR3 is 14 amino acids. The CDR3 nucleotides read TGTGCCAGCAGTCCGGGACAGGGAAAAGAGACCCAGTACTTC. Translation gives CASSPGQGKETQYF.

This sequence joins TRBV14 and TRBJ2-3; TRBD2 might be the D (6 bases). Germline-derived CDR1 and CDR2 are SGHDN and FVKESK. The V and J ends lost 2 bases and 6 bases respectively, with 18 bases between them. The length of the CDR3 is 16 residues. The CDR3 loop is CASSQSRLASEDTQYF. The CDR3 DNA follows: TGTGCCAGCAGCCAATCCCGGCTAGCGTCTGAGGATACGCAGTATTTT.

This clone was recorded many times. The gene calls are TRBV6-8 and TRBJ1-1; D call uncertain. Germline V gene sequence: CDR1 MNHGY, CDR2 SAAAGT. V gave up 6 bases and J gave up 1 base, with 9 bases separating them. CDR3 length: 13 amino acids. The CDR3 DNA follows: TGTGCCAGCAGCGACTTGGGGAACACTGAAGCTTTCTTT. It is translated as CASSDLGNTEAFF.

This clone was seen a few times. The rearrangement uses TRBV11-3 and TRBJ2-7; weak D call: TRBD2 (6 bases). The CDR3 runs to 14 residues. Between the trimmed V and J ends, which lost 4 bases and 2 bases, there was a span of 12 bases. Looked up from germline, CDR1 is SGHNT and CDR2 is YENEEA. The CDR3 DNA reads TGTGCCAGCAGCTCGGGACTGGTAACCTACGAGCAGTACTTC. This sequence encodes CASSSGLVTYEQYF.